The rows below give T cell receptor beta chains drawn from one sample of a study of tumor and adjacent non-tumor tissue in lung cancer. TCRdb analysed the multiplex PCR reads with MiXCR anew, one entry per CDR3 protein. The sample has fewer than 120,000 distinct CDR3 sequences; about 87% are singletons. The sample taken for sequencing was lung tumor tissue. The receptors originated from a man aged 65 to 85 with non-small cell lung cancer. Both conserved end residues are part of each CDR3. The D gene is left open where the match is weak. The size field is filled for only some rows; it gives once, few, many or a size class.

-	-	TRBV7-8	TRBJ2-5	TGTGCCAACAGCACAGGACAGCTAGGGCACCAAGAGACCCAGTACTTC	CANSTGQLGHQETQYF
many	-	TRBV5-6	TRBJ2-7	TGTGCCAGCAGCTTCTCCCGACAGGGGAGGGCCTACGAGCAGTACTTC	CASSFSRQGRAYEQYF
many	-	TRBV6-5	TRBJ2-3	TGTGCCAGCAGTACACGACAAGGGGGGGCAGATACGCAGTATTTT	CASSTRQGGADTQYF
many	-	TRBV20-1	TRBJ2-1	TGCAGTGGGAAGGGCGGGGGCGCGCGCTCCTACAATGAGCAGTTCTTC	CSGKGGGARSYNEQFF
-	-	TRBV19	TRBJ1-1	TGTGCCGGTAGTATATATACGAACACTGAAGCTTTCTTT	CAGSIYTNTEAFF
once	-	TRBV11-2	TRBJ2-1	TGTGCCAGCAGCTTACATGTTCGGGACTGGGCCTCCTACAATGAACATCTCTTC	CASSLHVRDWASYNEHLF
-	TRBD1	TRBV12-3/TRBV12-4	TRBJ1-1	TGTGCCAGCAGTAACAGCGTGACAGGGATGGATGCTGAAGCTTTCTTT	CASSNSVTGMDAEAFF
-	TRBD1	TRBV28	TRBJ1-3	TGTGCCAGCAGCACGGACAGGGGTTCTCTAGCCTCTGGAAGCACCATATATTTT	CASSTDRGSLASGSTIYF
many	-	TRBV6-1	TRBJ1-3	TGTGCCAGCAGTCAGGGGATCTCTGGAAACACCATATATTTT	CASSQGISGNTIYF
-	-	TRBV11-3	TRBJ2-5	TGTGCCAGCGCTTCCGACTGGGGGTGGGAGACCCAGTATTTC	CASASDWGWETQYF
few	-	TRBV20-1	TRBJ1-2	TGCAGTGTTGAGGGGTTTTCTGGCTATACCTTC	CSVEGFSGYTF
-	-	TRBV6-2/TRBV6-3	TRBJ2-3	TGTACCAGCAGTAACACCTACTATACGCAGTGTTTT	CTSSNTYYTQCF
-	-	TRBV4-1	TRBJ1-2	TGCACCAGCAGCCATGAGGGGATACCTTTAGGCTACACCTTC	CTSSHEGIPLGYTF
-	-	TRBV29-1	TRBJ2-2	TGCAGCGCTAGCGGGACAGGGAATCTCAGGGAGCTGTTTTTT	CSASGTGNLRELFF
-	TRBD2	TRBV29-1	TRBJ2-5	TGCGGCGTTGAATTCTATTCGACTAGCGGGGGGAAACAAGAGACTCAGTACTTC	CGVEFYSTSGGKQETQYF
-	-	TRBV4-2	TRBJ2-3	TGTACCAGCAGCCAAGCCCTCTCGGACCGAGGCACAGATGCGCAGTATTTT	CTSSQALSDRGTDAQYF
once	TRBD1	TRBV11-1	TRBJ1-1	TGTGCCAGCAGACAGGGGACTAGGAGCACTGAAGCTTTCTTT	CASRQGTRSTEAFF
-	-	TRBV7-9	TRBJ1-2	TGTGCCAGCAGCTTAGCAGTAGAGACCGCAATTACTGGCTACATCTTC	CASSLAVETAITGYIF
-	-	TRBV6-6	TRBJ2-1	TGTACCAGCAGCCCACTGGGTTCGGCCCCCTACAATAAGCAGTTCTTC	CTSSPLGSAPYNKQFF
-	TRBD2	TRBV6-5	TRBJ2-1	TGCACCAGAAGTTACGTCGGCGGGAGAAGGGGCAATGAGCAGTTCTTC	CTRSYVGGRRGNEQFF
few	-	TRBV6-6	TRBJ2-7	TGCGCCAGCACAGGGCTCCACAAGCAGTACTTC	CASTGLHKQYF
-	-	TRBV11-3	TRBJ1-2	TGTGCCAGCATCCAATCAGGGGCACATGGCTACACCTTC	CASIQSGAHGYTF
-	-	TRBV5-4	TRBJ2-1	TGTGCCAGGAGCCTTGGGGGCAAGGTGGGGAATGAGCAGTTCTTC	CARSLGGKVGNEQFF
few	-	TRBV28	TRBJ1-2	TGTGCTAGCAGTTCGGGGCTTTATAACTATGACTACACCTTC	CASSSGLYNYDYTF
-	-	TRBV6-2/TRBV6-3	TRBJ2-1	TGTGCCAGCAGTTGGCGGCCAGAGAATAAGCGGTTCTTC	CASSWRPENKRFF
-	-	TRBV6-6	TRBJ2-3	TGTGCCAGCACCGGCCCGGAGTCTAACTCAGATACGCAGTATTTT	CASTGPESNSDTQYF
few	-	TRBV6-5	TRBJ1-1	TGTGCCAGTATACAGGGCGGCGAAGCTTTCTTT	CASIQGGEAFF
once	-	TRBV29-1	TRBJ2-5	TGCAGCGTACAAGGATTCCCGGCATATACCTATTTC	CSVQGFPAYTYF
-	-	TRBV6-2/TRBV6-3	TRBJ2-3	TGTGCCAGCATTTCGGGGTCAGGACAGCCTAGCACAGATACGCAGTATTTT	CASISGSGQPSTDTQYF
many	-	TRBV12-3/TRBV12-4	TRBJ2-1	TGTGCCAGCAGTTTCGGACGCGTAAGTAGGGATGAGCAGTTCTTC	CASSFGRVSRDEQFF
-	-	TRBV29-1	TRBJ2-7	TGCGGCGCCTGGGTGACGAACCCCGAGCACTACTTC	CGAWVTNPEHYF
-	-	TRBV29-1	TRBJ2-7	TGCATCGTGAGAGACGTCACCTACGAGCAGTATTTC	CIVRDVTYEQYF
-	TRBD2	TRBV19	TRBJ2-1	TGTGCTAGTAGTATCCCTCGGAGCGGGGGGTATAATGAGCAGTTCTTC	CASSIPRSGGYNEQFF
-	-	TRBV4-1	TRBJ2-5	TGCGCCGGCAGCCAACGGTGGGGGCAGGAGGCCCAGTACTTC	CAGSQRWGQEAQYF
few	-	TRBV6-2/TRBV6-3	TRBJ2-3	TGTGCCAGCATTGGGCACATGGGGAATACTCAGTATTTT	CASIGHMGNTQYF
-	-	TRBV12-3/TRBV12-4	TRBJ2-2	TGTGCCAGCAATTTCCCAGGGACCACGAACACCGGGGAGCTGTTTTTT	CASNFPGTTNTGELFF
-	-	TRBV12-3/TRBV12-4	TRBJ1-2	TGTGCCAGCAGTTTAAATATTCCGGGCCACTATGGCTACACGTTC	CASSLNIPGHYGYTF
once	-	TRBV29-1	TRBJ2-1	TGCAACGTTAAAAGGTGGAGAGGGGAGGATGAGCAGTTCTTC	CNVKRWRGEDEQFF
medium-sized	TRBD1	TRBV10-3	TRBJ2-1	TGTGCCAGCCGGGACAGCTCCTACAATGAGCAGTTCTTC	CASRDSSYNEQFF
-	-	TRBV28	TRBJ1-6	TGTGCCTGCGGTTTGCAAACAGGGTGGGATAATTCACCCCTCCACTTT	CACGLQTGWDNSPLHF
-	-	TRBV11-1	TRBJ1-2	TGTGTTAGCACCTTATACAGATATGGCTACACCTTC	CVSTLYRYGYTF
-	TRBD1	TRBV6-1	TRBJ1-5	TGTGCCAGCAGCGTGGACAGGTGGCACAATCAGTCCCAGCATTTT	CASSVDRWHNQSQHF
-	-	TRBV6-1	TRBJ2-2	TGTGCCAGGAGGGGGGTCGGGAGCACCCGGGAACTGTTTTTT	CARRGVGSTRELFF
-	-	TRBV11-3	TRBJ2-7	TGTGCCAGCAGCTTAGCCCCGGACGCCACCTACGAGCAGTACTTC	CASSLAPDATYEQYF
-	-	TRBV29-1	TRBJ2-5	TGCAGTGCCAATCGCTACTTCCAGACAGGTCAAGAGACCCAGTACTTC	CSANRYFQTGQETQYF
-	-	TRBV11-2	TRBJ1-4	TGTACCAGCAGCTTGGTCAGAGGAGGAAAACGGTTTTTT	CTSSLVRGGKRFF
-	-	TRBV11-1	TRBJ1-1	TGTGCCAGCAGCCCCGCGGGGAGCACTGAAGCTTTCTTT	CASSPAGSTEAFF
-	-	TRBV29-1	TRBJ1-2	TGCAGCATTGAAGAGTACGTTCCGGGCCATACTAACTATGGCTACATCTTC	CSIEEYVPGHTNYGYIF
-	TRBD2	TRBV5-5	TRBJ2-7	TGTGCCAGCAGCTTGTCGAAGCGGGACCGAACCTCCTACGATCAGTACTTC	CASSLSKRDRTSYDQYF
-	-	TRBV21-1	TRBJ2-7	TGTGCCAACAGCAATCTTACGGGTCCAGCAGCTTACTACGAGCAGTATTTC	CANSNLTGPAAYYEQYF
many	TRBD2	TRBV30	TRBJ2-7	TGTGCCTGGAGCACCCTTAGCGGGAGGGCCCAGTACTTC	CAWSTLSGRAQYF
-	-	TRBV29-1	TRBJ2-7	TGCAGCGGGGTAGTGTCCTACGAGCTGTACTTC	CSGVVSYELYF
-	TRBD2	TRBV20-1	TRBJ2-1	TGCAGTGCTAGAGATGCGCAAGGACCAGCGGGAGAAGTCCAGTTCTTC	CSARDAQGPAGEVQFF
-	-	TRBV4-3	TRBJ2-7	TGCGCCAGCAGTCAAGGGACTTACTTCTACGGGCAGTACTTC	CASSQGTYFYGQYF
-	TRBD1	TRBV4-2	TRBJ2-7	TGTGCCAGCAGGCGAGGACAGGGTCTCTACGAGCAGTATTTC	CASRRGQGLYEQYF
many	-	TRBV25-1	TRBJ1-6	TGTGCCAGCAGTGAATTTATGTTTAAGGGATCACCCCTCCACTTT	CASSEFMFKGSPLHF
few	-	TRBV12-3/TRBV12-4	TRBJ2-5	TGTGCCAGCAGTGTGCTAGCAGGAGTGGTGGAGACCCAGTACTTC	CASSVLAGVVETQYF